This T cell receptor (beta chain) stems from a study of CD8 T cells in ankylosing spondylitis. CDR1 is MGHRA, CDR2 YSYEKL, per germline. This CDR3 has 17 residues. The V and J ends lost 4 bases and 5 bases, in that order; junction bases with no gene match: 9. Researchers built TCR beta libraries using quantitative 5'-RACE with molecular barcodes. From the 5' RACE reads, TCRdb called clonotypes with MiXCR, one entry per CDR3 protein. Of 330,000 or so distinct CDR3 sequences detected, 7% to 9% appear once; the ten largest clones hold roughly 15%. General study results and limits: Some of these motif variants have turned up before, in reports on reactive arthritis synovial fluid and blood. Seemingly characteristic of ankylosing spondylitis blood was a TCR beta motif consisting of about 8 highly homologous variants.

The table lists this clonotype with many counts. The target antigen is unknown. The clonotype originates from a male donor with ankylosing spondylitis. The source material was blood, either unsorted or a sorted T cell fraction (not recorded which). The V and J genes are TRBV4-1 and TRBJ2-3; 13 bases agree with TRBD2. CDR3 loop: CASSPRTSGSSLDTQYF. The CDR3 DNA reads as TGCGCCAGCAGCCCCCGGACTAGCGGGAGTAGTTTAGATACGCAGTATTTT.